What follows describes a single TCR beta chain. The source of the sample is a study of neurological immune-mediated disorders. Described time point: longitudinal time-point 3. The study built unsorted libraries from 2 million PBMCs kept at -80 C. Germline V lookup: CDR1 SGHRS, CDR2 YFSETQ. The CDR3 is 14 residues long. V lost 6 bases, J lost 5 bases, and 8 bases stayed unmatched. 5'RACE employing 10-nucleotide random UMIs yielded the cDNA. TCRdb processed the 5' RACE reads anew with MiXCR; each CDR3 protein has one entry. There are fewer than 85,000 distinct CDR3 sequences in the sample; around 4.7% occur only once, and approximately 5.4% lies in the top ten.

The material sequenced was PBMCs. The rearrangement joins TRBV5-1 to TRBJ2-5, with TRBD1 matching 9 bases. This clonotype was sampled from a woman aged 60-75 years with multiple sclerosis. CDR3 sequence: CASNGQGTLETQYF. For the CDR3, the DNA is TGCGCCAGCAACGGACAGGGGACCCTGGAGACCCAGTACTTC.